This entry lists 13 T cell receptor beta chains sequenced from one sample in a study of T cells in Graves' hyperthyroidism and ophthalmopathy. TCR beta CDR3 sequences were amplified from RNA transcripts. The TCR CDR3 first-round RT-PCR relied on the HTBI primer set. A single record per CDR3 protein comes from TCRdb applying MiXCR to the multiplex PCR reads. The sample carries 550,000 to 700,000 distinct CDR3 sequences, 46% recorded once. Source material: peripheral blood or thyroid tissue (not recorded which). Receptors originate from an adult woman with Graves' disease, either hyperthyroidism or ophthalmopathy (not recorded which).

The J gene is TRBJ2-7, the V gene TRBV7-9; possibly TRBD2 for D (6 bases). The CDR3 consists of 14 residues. From germline, CDR1 is SEHNR and CDR2 FQNEAQ (reference sequence). V was pared by 2 bases and J by 9 bases, with 17 bases between. CDR3 nucleotide sequence: TGTGCCAGCAGCTTACCCACCGGGTTCGGGGGGCAGTACTTC. It yields the protein CASSLPTGFGGQYF.

The CDR3 region is CASSAEGQYNSPLHF. DNA of the CDR3: TGTGCCAGCAGCGCTGAGGGACAGTATAATTCACCCCTCCACTTT. V and J are TRBV9 and TRBJ1-6; 7 bases line up with TRBD1. V lost 3 bases, J lost 4 bases, and 4 bases stayed unmatched. The length of the CDR3 is 15 residues. CDR1 and CDR2 from the germline V gene are SGDLS and YYNGEE.

This clonotype was recorded at least ten times. This chain connects TRBV7-8 to TRBJ2-6; D unclear. Per the germline V gene, CDR1 is SGHVS and CDR2 is FQNEAQ. This CDR3 spans 16 amino acids. The germline V and J ends were trimmed by 4 bases and 0 bases, with 10 bases remaining between them. The CDR3 sequence is CASSSTRSSGANVLTF. The CDR3 DNA reads TGTGCCAGCAGCTCCACCCGGTCCTCTGGGGCCAACGTCCTGACTTTC.

This clonotype was detected many times. The chain joins TRBV4-1 to TRBJ2-7; 12 nucleotides match TRBD1. Germline trimming cut 0 bases from V and 4 bases from J; bases unmatched to any gene: 4. The CDR3 has 16 residues. From germline, CDR1 is MGHRA and CDR2 YSYEKL. The CDR3 coding sequence is TGCGCCAGCAGCCAAGATTCGGGACAGGGGGCTTACGAGCAGTACTTC. Translation gives CASSQDSGQGAYEQYF.

The V gene is TRBV6-2 or TRBV6-3, the J gene TRBJ2-7; 8 bases are shared with TRBD2. V trimming: 10 bases; J trimming: 1 base; junction bases outside the gene matches: 15. CDR1 is MNHEY, CDR2 SVGEGT, per germline. The CDR3 is 16 amino acids. The CDR3 spells CATLPTSGRFSYEQYF. The CDR3 DNA is TGTGCCACACTCCCAACTAGCGGTAGATTTTCCTACGAGCAGTACTTC.

CDR3 loop: CATSRSLSRRATVETF. Written as DNA, the CDR3 is TGTGCCACCAGCAGAAGCTTGAGTCGCAGGGCAACTGTGGAGACTTTC. The chain links TRBV15 to TRBJ2-6, with D possibly being TRBD1 (5 bases). The CDR3 spans 16 residues. The germline V gene has CDR1 LNHNV and CDR2 YYDKDF (reference sequence). V was cut by 2 bases and J by 18 bases, with 26 bases left in between.

V usage is TRBV24-1 and J usage is TRBJ2-5; 7 nucleotides match TRBD1. This CDR3 has 15 residues. The junction had 7 bases not matched to a gene; V was cut back by 2 bases and J by 5 bases. Looked up from germline, CDR1 is KGHDR and CDR2 is SFDVKD. CDR3 protein: CATSDSRQGRETQYF. In nucleotides, the CDR3 is TGTGCCACCAGTGATTCGCGACAGGGACGGGAGACCCAGTACTTC.

This clonotype was observed many times. The DNA for the CDR3 is TGTGCCAGCAGCTCAGGACTAGCGGGGGGCGGGGAAGAGACCCAGTACTTC. Protein product: CASSSGLAGGGEETQYF. This chain uses TRBV7-2 with TRBJ2-5; the match to TRBD2 covers 14 bases. Looked up from germline, CDR1 is SGHTA and CDR2 is FQGNSA. The CDR3 sequence is 17 residues long. The junction had 7 bases not matched to a gene; V was cut back by 4 bases and J by 3 bases. The full variable domain, completed using reference TRBV7-2 and TRBJ2-5, is GAGVSQSPSNKVTEKGKDVELRCDPISGHTALYWYRQSLGQGLEFLIYFQGNSAPDKSGLPSDRFSAERTGGSVSTLTIQRTQQEDSAVYLCASSSGLAGGGEETQYFGPGTRLLVL.

About this clonotype: A read error may be the cause here, since a much bigger clone is one base away. V and J are TRBV27 and TRBJ1-5; D is unclear. The V end was cut by 8 bases, the J end by 5 bases, with 13 bases between. From germline, CDR1 is MNHEY and CDR2 SMNVEV (reference sequence). This CDR3 spans 13 amino acids. CDR3: CASRAVPDQPQHF. DNA for the CDR3: TGTGCCAGCCGCGCGGTTCCGGATCAGCCCCAGCATTTT.

The chain employs TRBV12-3 or TRBV12-4 and TRBJ1-2; 7 bases align to TRBD1. This CDR3 region has 13 residues. V dropped 1 base and J dropped 8; count of bases not matched to a gene: 4. The CDR3 nucleotides are TGTGCCAGCAGTTTAGGGCGAGGGGGCGGCTACACCTTC. This codes for CASSLGRGGGYTF.

The DNA for the CDR3 is TGTGCCAGCACACGCCGAGGACGGGGGCCAGGGCCCCAGCATTTT. It encodes CASTRRGRGPGPQHF. This chain uses TRBV28 with TRBJ1-5; D is perhaps TRBD1 (6 bases). CDR3 length: 15 residues. The germline gives CDR1 MDHEN, CDR2 SYDVKM. The V end was cut by 7 bases, the J end by 9 bases, with 22 bases between.

The rearrangement uses TRBV4-2 and TRBJ2-5; D perhaps matches TRBD2 (5 bases). Germline CDR1 reads LGHNA; CDR2 reads YNFKEQ. This CDR3 region has 14 residues. V gave up 1 base and J gave up 3 bases, with 9 bases separating them. In DNA form, the CDR3 reads TGTGCCAGCAGCCAAGGACGAGCGGAAGAGACCCAGTACTTC. Its translation: CASSQGRAEETQYF.

The sample holds many counts of this clonotype. The rearrangement uses TRBV6-2 or TRBV6-3 and TRBJ2-5; weak D call: TRBD2 (7 bases). V was shortened by 6 bases and J by 2 bases, with 13 bases between the two germline ends. The CDR3 loop spans 14 amino acids. Germline V gene sequence: CDR1 MNHEY, CDR2 SVGEGT. DNA for the CDR3: TGTGCCAGCAGGACGGGGAGGGGGCAAGAGACCCAGTACTTC. Its translation is CASRTGRGQETQYF.